A selection of T cell receptor beta chains follows, all from one sample in a study of human T cells and chemical hapten exposure. TCRdb passed the RACE reads through MiXCR, listing each CDR3 protein once. The table records 99,000 or so distinct CDR3 sequences, under 14% of them present only once. The source material was whole blood, sampled in connection with sensitization to the hapten diphenylcyclopropenone (DPC). Source of these receptors: a woman aged 55-70 years with alopecia areata. Some clones in this sample may be carry-over from other donors' samples. The CDR3 runs from the conserved cysteine through the conserved F or W. A D gene is named only where the DNA matches it firmly. Expanded clones are given a class, and other clones once, few, many or no size at all.

len	abundance	j_gene	v_gene	d_gene	CDR3aa	CDR3nt
15	.	TRBJ2-4	TRBV20-1	TRBD2	CSASGRGVGKNIQYF	TGCAGTGCTAGCGGGCGGGGGGTTGGCAAAAACATTCAGTACTTC
14	few	TRBJ2-2	TRBV29-1	.	CSVGGTVHTGELFF	TGCAGCGTAGGCGGGACAGTGCACACCGGGGAGCTGTTTTTT
15	many	TRBJ1-4	TRBV11-2	.	CASSSVLGKRQKLFF	TGTGCCAGCAGCTCGGTCCTCGGGAAGCGGCAAAAACTGTTTTTT
15	few	TRBJ1-2	TRBV9	.	CASTRSQGLGDGYTF	TGTGCCAGCACCCGTAGTCAGGGGCTGGGCGATGGCTACACCTTC
13	few	TRBJ2-5	TRBV20-1	TRBD2	CSASPLAGETQYF	TGCAGTGCTAGCCCACTAGCGGGGGAGACCCAGTACTTC
11	.	TRBJ2-7	TRBV29-1	.	CSVSRAYEQYF	TGCAGCGTTTCGAGGGCCTACGAGCAGTACTTC
15	.	TRBJ2-3	TRBV7-8	.	CASSPPGLLTDTQYF	TGTGCCAGCAGCCCACCGGGTCTACTCACAGATACGCAGTATTTT
19	.	TRBJ2-1	TRBV9	TRBD2	CASSVDGRLSGGSYNEQFF	TGTGCCAGCAGCGTAGATGGGCGTCTTAGCGGGGGCTCCTACAATGAGCAGTTCTTC
14	.	TRBJ1-4	TRBV6-6	.	CASSRQSTNEKLIF	TGTGCCAGCAGTCGACAGTCAACTAATGAAAAACTGATTTTT
11	many	TRBJ1-5	TRBV6-1	.	CASSASQPQHF	TGTGCCAGCAGTGCATCTCAGCCCCAGCATTTT
12	many	TRBJ2-5	TRBV20-1	.	CSARAQRETQYF	TGCAGTGCTAGAGCTCAGCGAGAGACCCAGTACTTC
16	.	TRBJ2-1	TRBV7-6	.	CASSSLGDASYNEQFF	TGTGCCAGCAGCTCCTTGGGCGACGCCTCCTACAATGAGCAGTTCTTC
13	many	TRBJ2-1	TRBV20-1	.	CSALGPSYNEQFF	TGCAGTGCCCTGGGACCGTCATACAATGAGCAGTTCTTC
13	many	TRBJ2-3	TRBV5-4	.	CASSWERGDTQYF	TGTGCCAGCAGCTGGGAAAGGGGAGATACGCAGTATTTT
17	.	TRBJ2-5	TRBV5-1	.	CASIPTLPVHYSETQYF	TGCGCCAGCATCCCTACTTTGCCGGTCCATTACTCAGAGACCCAGTACTTC
15	.	TRBJ2-2	TRBV18	TRBD1	CASSPGQGDTGELFF	TGTGCCAGCTCACCGGGACAGGGTGACACCGGGGAGCTGTTTTTT
15	many	TRBJ2-3	TRBV4-2	.	CASTESWGPPSTQYF	TGTGCCAGCACCGAATCCTGGGGACCTCCCTCTACGCAGTATTTT
15	few	TRBJ2-7	TRBV20-1	.	CSARAGQRSSYEQYF	TGCAGTGCTAGAGCCGGACAGAGGAGCTCCTACGAGCAGTACTTC
13	.	TRBJ1-1	TRBV4-1	.	CASSQDYYPEAFF	TGCGCCAGCAGCCAAGATTATTACCCTGAAGCTTTCTTT
15	many	TRBJ2-5	TRBV11-2	TRBD2	CASSLGTSLGETQYF	TGTGCCAGCAGCTTAGGGACTAGCCTGGGCGAGACCCAGTACTTC
13	.	TRBJ2-7	TRBV2	.	CASRLEGAPEQYF	TGTGCCAGCCGACTAGAAGGTGCACCCGAGCAGTACTTC
16	few	TRBJ1-1	TRBV15	.	CATSKLTQGPGTEAFF	TGTGCCACCAGCAAACTTACACAGGGTCCGGGGACTGAAGCTTTCTTT
11	many	TRBJ2-3	TRBV10-3	.	CAISESRTQYF	TGTGCCATCAGTGAGTCGCGTACGCAGTATTTT
14	many	TRBJ2-7	TRBV7-9	.	CASSLSPGIYEQYF	TGTGCCAGCAGCTTATCCCCAGGGATCTACGAGCAGTACTTC
14	few	TRBJ1-5	TRBV5-6	.	CASSFQVSNQPQHF	TGTGCCAGCAGCTTTCAGGTTAGCAATCAGCCCCAGCATTTT
14	many	TRBJ2-7	TRBV7-6	.	CASSQTHIGDEQYF	TGTGCCAGCAGCCAGACTCACATTGGGGACGAGCAGTACTTC
16	many	TRBJ1-2	TRBV11-2	TRBD1	CASRPGTGGSRYGYTF	TGTGCCAGCAGACCCGGGACAGGGGGCTCCCGCTATGGCTACACCTTC
17	many	TRBJ1-1	TRBV4-2	.	CASSQPSGTSGRSEAFF	TGTGCCAGCAGCCAACCTAGTGGCACGTCTGGAAGGTCTGAAGCTTTCTTT
11	many	TRBJ2-7	TRBV5-1	.	CASSLGYEQYF	TGCGCCAGCAGCTTGGGGTACGAGCAGTACTTC
11	few	TRBJ2-1	TRBV12-3/TRBV12-4	TRBD1	CASSIDRVVFF	TGTGCCAGCAGCATCGACAGGGTGGTGTTCTTC
12	few	TRBJ2-1	TRBV19	.	CASTNTLYEQFF	TGTGCCAGTACCAACACCCTCTATGAGCAGTTCTTC
15	many	TRBJ2-1	TRBV20-1	TRBD1	CSARATGGLYNEQFF	TGCAGTGCTAGAGCGACAGGGGGACTTTACAATGAGCAGTTCTTC
15	.	TRBJ1-2	TRBV2	.	CATSSGSRANYGYTF	TGTGCTACCAGTTCAGGTTCCCGAGCTAACTATGGCTACACCTTC
17	many	TRBJ2-7	TRBV4-2	.	CASSQDIGHYPTYEQYF	TGTGCCAGCAGCCAGGATATAGGACACTACCCCACCTACGAGCAGTACTTC
15	.	TRBJ2-1	TRBV7-8	TRBD1	CASRLRGQAYNEQFF	TGTGCCAGCAGGCTCCGGGGACAGGCATACAATGAGCAGTTCTTC
14	many	TRBJ2-1	TRBV18	.	CASSPPSVFNEQFF	TGTGCCAGCTCACCCCCGTCAGTTTTCAATGAGCAGTTCTTC
18	few	TRBJ2-6	TRBV27	.	CASSGIGASFSGANVLTF	TGTGCCAGCAGTGGAATAGGAGCAAGCTTCTCTGGGGCCAACGTCCTGACTTTC
16	many	TRBJ2-3	TRBV7-2	.	CASSFQGPFTADTQYF	TGTGCCAGCAGCTTTCAGGGTCCCTTTACGGCAGATACGCAGTATTTT
14	.	TRBJ1-1	TRBV3-1	.	CASSPPTWRHEAFF	TGTGCCAGCAGCCCCCCCACATGGCGGCATGAAGCTTTCTTT
13	many	TRBJ1-1	TRBV6-5	.	CASSSLTNTEAFF	TGTGCCAGCAGCTCCCTGACCAACACTGAAGCTTTCTTT
13	.	TRBJ1-4	TRBV20-1	.	CSATLRDTEKLFF	TGCAGTGCCACCCTCCGGGACACAGAAAAACTGTTTTTT
14	.	TRBJ2-7	TRBV29-1	.	CSVGLQSSSYEQYF	TGCAGCGTTGGGCTACAGTCCAGCTCCTACGAGCAGTACTTC
18	few	TRBJ2-2	TRBV10-3	TRBD1	CAISDWAGGSQYTGELFF	TGTGCCATCAGTGACTGGGCAGGGGGTTCCCAATACACCGGGGAGCTGTTTTTT
14	few	TRBJ2-3	TRBV20-1	TRBD2	CSAPRRGAGDTQYF	TGCAGTGCGCCTCGGCGGGGGGCGGGAGATACGCAGTATTTT
16	few	TRBJ1-2	TRBV5-5	TRBD1	CASSPPGAGGFYGYTF	TGTGCCAGCAGCCCCCCTGGGGCAGGGGGCTTCTATGGCTACACCTTC
18	many	TRBJ2-7	TRBV10-3	TRBD1	CAISAAPPGTGRLDEQYF	TGTGCCATCAGTGCTGCACCTCCTGGGACAGGAAGGTTGGACGAGCAGTACTTC
13	.	TRBJ1-6	TRBV5-1	.	CASSYRVLSPLHF	TGCGCCAGCAGTTACAGGGTCCTTTCACCCCTCCACTTT
17	.	TRBJ1-2	TRBV7-2	.	CASRAIAVGTGNYGYTF	TGTGCCAGCAGAGCCATAGCCGTGGGGACGGGTAACTATGGCTACACCTTC
15	many	TRBJ2-4	TRBV20-1	.	CSARDGGAWGNIQYF	TGCAGTGCTAGAGATGGTGGAGCCTGGGGAAACATTCAGTACTTC
16	.	TRBJ2-2	TRBV29-1	.	CSVSTGSDVNTGELFF	TGCAGCGTTTCCACAGGGAGCGATGTTAACACCGGGGAGCTGTTTTTT
16	.	TRBJ1-3	TRBV10-3	.	CAISDLWGNTGNTIYF	TGTGCCATCAGTGATCTATGGGGTAATACTGGAAACACCATATATTTT
14	few	TRBJ1-1	TRBV29-1	.	CSVAPGSMNTEAFF	TGCAGCGTTGCCCCCGGGTCCATGAACACTGAAGCTTTCTTT
13	few	TRBJ2-7	TRBV10-2	.	CASRGQGSYEQYF	TGCGCCAGCAGAGGTCAGGGGTCCTACGAGCAGTACTTC